Listed below are T cell receptor beta chains from one sample, sequenced in a study of control samples from healthy donors and cancer patients. Sequencing used immunoSEQ multiplex PCR; TCRdb keeps in-frame clones, though not all of them. The data show 13,000 or so clones, around nine tenths seen once. Sequenced: formalin-fixed, paraffin-embedded tissue. The receptors were gathered from a male donor with melanoma. CDR3s leave out the opening cysteine and the closing phenylalanine or tryptophan. Each record gives: D gene, CDR3 length, V gene, J gene, CDR3 protein. The D gene is left open where the match is weak.

-,11,TRBV5-4,TRBJ1-5,ASSLDSSQPQH
-,13,TRBV6-2/TRBV6-3,TRBJ2-3,ASSYEQTSTDTQY
-,13,TRBV19,TRBJ2-5,ASSIQGWMKGAQY
-,13,TRBV14,TRBJ1-2,ASSQVGQDNYGYT
TRBD1,13,TRBV7-2,TRBJ1-3,ASSTDRGTGNTIY
-,11,TRBV29-1,TRBJ2-3,SSEGGATDTQY
-,13,TRBV19,TRBJ1-1,ASSMMAQGNTEAF
-,13,TRBV6-5,TRBJ2-1,ASSYVAEGYNEQF
-,13,TRBV11-2,TRBJ1-1,ASSYGAGMNTEAF
-,10,TRBV12-3/TRBV12-4,TRBJ2-7,ASSPLGGEQY
-,14,TRBV28,TRBJ2-3,ASSLRIRAGTDTQY
TRBD1,18,TRBV23-1,TRBJ2-5,ASSQGKRQGARGSQETQY
-,16,TRBV11-3,TRBJ2-3,ASSLRLTMYRGTDTQY
-,12,TRBV14,TRBJ1-2,ASSQLRGNYGYT
TRBD1,12,TRBV6-5,TRBJ2-7,ASSYGGQGYEQY
-,13,TRBV5-4,TRBJ2-4,ASSFIGGAKNIQY
TRBD1,13,TRBV6-6,TRBJ1-5,ASQGQGDSNQPQH
-,13,TRBV3-1/TRBV3-2,TRBJ2-1,ASSSSLRVLNEQF
-,9,TRBV18,TRBJ2-5,ASSPRETQY
TRBD1,15,TRBV11-2,TRBJ1-2,ASSSLRDRGRNYGYT
-,11,TRBV14,TRBJ1-4,ASSQLGNEKLF
-,11,TRBV7-2,TRBJ1-1,ASSIHRDGEAF
TRBD2,15,TRBV14,TRBJ2-7,ASSRLAAGVGSYEQY
-,12,TRBV19,TRBJ2-5,ASWGGQPQETQY
TRBD1,14,TRBV19,TRBJ2-2,ASRPGQGPYTGELF
-,10,TRBV19,TRBJ1-6,ASSIEGSPLH
-,12,TRBV7-9,TRBJ1-6,ASSLAQNNSPLH
TRBD1,15,TRBV20-1,TRBJ1-2,SASSPGTGTAHYGYT
TRBD2,12,TRBV11-2,TRBJ2-2,ASDPGLGSGELF
-,10,TRBV12-3/TRBV12-4,TRBJ2-4,ASSSLGRLQY
-,10,TRBV28,TRBJ1-2,ASSSPSYGYT
TRBD2,10,TRBV15,TRBJ2-1,ATSREWREWL
-,9,TRBV12-3/TRBV12-4,TRBJ1-2,ASRTYRGYT